This is a list of T cell receptor beta chains from one sample in a study of cytomegalovirus exposure and HLA in healthy donors. The repertoire was sequenced with immunoSEQ multiplex PCR; TCRdb's copy has only in-frame clones and lacks some. The sample lists roughly 230,000 clones, roughly 88% occurring once. Sample: PBMCs. All receptors derive from a young woman in good health and CMV-seronegative. CDR3s include the opening cysteine and the closing phenylalanine or tryptophan. The D gene is left open where the match is weak. Clone size is shown for a subset of rows, as once, few, many or a class of expanded clone.

D gene	clone size	J gene	V gene	CDR3 DNA	CDR3 protein
.	once	TRBJ2-7	TRBV7-3	TGTGCCAGCACCCCTCATGGCGAGCAGTACTTC	CASTPHGEQYF
TRBD2	.	TRBJ2-7	TRBV9	TGTGCCAGCAGCGCCACTAGCGGAGTCCAGGACGAGCAGTACTTC	CASSATSGVQDEQYF
TRBD2	.	TRBJ2-7	TRBV9	TGTGCCAGCAGCCCAGTGGGACTAGCGGGAGGCCCAGGGAACGAGCAGTACTTC	CASSPVGLAGGPGNEQYF
TRBD2	.	TRBJ2-3	TRBV11-3	TGTGCCAGCAGCGAGTCTAGCGGGAGGCACGATACGCAGTATTTT	CASSESSGRHDTQYF
TRBD1	.	TRBJ2-5	TRBV7-8	TGTGCCAGCAGGGACAGGGTTGAGACCCAGTACTTC	CASRDRVETQYF
TRBD1	.	TRBJ2-5	TRBV5-6	TGTGCCAGCAGCCTGTGGGACAGGGAAGAGACCCAGTACTTC	CASSLWDREETQYF
TRBD2	.	TRBJ2-7	TRBV28	TGTGCCAGCAGTTTTCGCGGGAGTAACTACGAGCAGTACTTC	CASSFRGSNYEQYF
TRBD2	.	TRBJ2-3	TRBV5-6	TGTGCCAGCAGCTTCCGGGCTAGCGGGACCCGCACAGATACGCAGTATTTT	CASSFRASGTRTDTQYF
TRBD1	.	TRBJ2-5	TRBV25-1	TGTGCCAGCAGTGCTGGGACAGGGGGAGAGACCCAGTACTTC	CASSAGTGGETQYF
TRBD2	.	TRBJ2-1	TRBV2	TGTGCCAGCAGCGTCTGGACTAGCGGCTCCTACAATGAGCAGTTCTTC	CASSVWTSGSYNEQFF
TRBD1	.	TRBJ2-7	TRBV27	TGTGCCAGCAGTTTGTACCCGGGACAGACTTCCGAGCAGTACTTC	CASSLYPGQTSEQYF
.	.	TRBJ2-3	TRBV7-2	TGTGCCAGCAGCGCCCAGGAGGGTAGCACAGATACGCAGTATTTT	CASSAQEGSTDTQYF
TRBD1	once	TRBJ2-7	TRBV15	TGTGCCACCAGCAGAGATGGGGGACAGGGTTACGAGCAGTACTTC	CATSRDGGQGYEQYF
TRBD1	once	TRBJ2-2	TRBV7-9	TGTGCCAGCAGCTGGCCCGGGGGGGACAGGGGTCAGAACACCGGGGAGCTGTTTTTT	CASSWPGGDRGQNTGELFF
.	.	TRBJ2-7	TRBV5-1	TGCGCCAGCAGCTCTGGAAGCTCCTACGAGCAGTACTTC	CASSSGSSYEQYF
TRBD2	.	TRBJ2-3	TRBV7-2	TGTGCCAGCAGCTTAGCGGCTCGGGGCGGGTCATCCGCTAGCGGAGTGGCAGATACGCAGTATTTT	CASSLAARGGSSASGVADTQYF
.	once	TRBJ2-1	TRBV11-2	TGTGCCAGCAGCTCCCGCTTAGGATCCTACAATGAGCAGTTCTTC	CASSSRLGSYNEQFF
.	.	TRBJ2-6	TRBV7-7	TGTGCCAGCAGCTCGGGTAGGACCCCTGGGGCCAACGTCCTGACTTTC	CASSSGRTPGANVLTF
TRBD2	.	TRBJ2-7	TRBV27	TGTGCCAGCAGTGCGGGAGGACCCTCCTACGAGCAGTACTTC	CASSAGGPSYEQYF